The T cell receptor (beta chain) described here comes from a study of blood T cell repertoires in COVID-19. Profiling relied on immunoSEQ multiplex PCR, and the TCRdb table lists in-frame clones only, not all of them. The sample gives over 250,000 clones, over 85% of which show up once; 2.6% is in the top ten. CDR3 length: 15 residues. Germline loops: CDR1 LNHNV, CDR2 YYDKDF (reference sequence). The V and J ends lost 3 bases and 0 bases, in that order; junction bases with no gene match: 5. The chain employs TRBV15 and TRBJ2-7; 7 nucleotides align to TRBD1. The TCR comes from a man aged 60-69 years who had recovered from COVID-19. Sequenced input: PBMCs or T cells enriched from blood (not recorded which). The CDR3 region has the DNA TGTGCCACCAGCAGCGGACAGGCAAGCTCCTACGAGCAGTACTTC. Translating it yields CATSSGQASSYEQYF. Full variable domain (rest looked up from reference TRBV15 and TRBJ2-7): DAMVIQNPRYQVTQFGKPVTLSCSQTLNHNVMYWYQQKSSQAPKLLFHYYDKDFNNEADTPDNFQSRRPNTSFCFLDIRSPGLGDTAMYLCATSSGQASSYEQYFGPGTRLTVT.